This T cell receptor beta chain stems from a study of patients with pleural tuberculosis. The V gene's germline CDR1 is MNHEY and CDR2 SMNVEV (reference sequence). V lost 8 bases and J 0 bases, leaving 13 bases between the germline ends. The CDR3 covers 15 residues. In TCRdb, the reads were re-called with MiXCR into one record per CDR3 protein. The table has 25,000 to 30,000 distinct CDR3 sequences, 18% seen once. This clonotype showed up many times. The V and J genes are TRBV27 and TRBJ2-2; maybe TRBD1 (6 bases). The receptor's source is a human donor with pleural tuberculosis. Sequenced: peripheral blood. The CDR3 sequence: CASSKRGTNTGELFF. CDR3 coding DNA: TGTGCCAGCTCAAAAAGGGGGACGAACACCGGGGAGCTGTTTTTT.